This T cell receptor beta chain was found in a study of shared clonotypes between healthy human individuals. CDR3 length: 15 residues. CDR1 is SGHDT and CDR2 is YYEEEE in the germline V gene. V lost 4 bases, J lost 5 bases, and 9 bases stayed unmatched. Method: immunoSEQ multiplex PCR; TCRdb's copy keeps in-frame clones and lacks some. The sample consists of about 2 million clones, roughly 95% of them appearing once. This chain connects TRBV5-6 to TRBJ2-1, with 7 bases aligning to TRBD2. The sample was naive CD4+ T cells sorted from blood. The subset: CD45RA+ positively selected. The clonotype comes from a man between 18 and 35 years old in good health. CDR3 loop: CASSSIGLADNEQFF. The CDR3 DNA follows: TGTGCCAGCAGCAGCATTGGGCTAGCGGACAATGAGCAGTTCTTC.